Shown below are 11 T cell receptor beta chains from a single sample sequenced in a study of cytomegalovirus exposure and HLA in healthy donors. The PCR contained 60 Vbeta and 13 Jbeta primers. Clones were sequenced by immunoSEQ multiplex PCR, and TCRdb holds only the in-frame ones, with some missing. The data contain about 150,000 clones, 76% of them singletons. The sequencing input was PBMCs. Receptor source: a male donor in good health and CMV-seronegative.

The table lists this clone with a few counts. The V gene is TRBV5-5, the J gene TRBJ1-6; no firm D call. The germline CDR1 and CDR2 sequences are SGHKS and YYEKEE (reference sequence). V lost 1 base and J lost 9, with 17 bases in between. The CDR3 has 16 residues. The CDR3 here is CASSLSRWSLSSPLHF. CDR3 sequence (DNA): TGTGCCAGCAGCTTGTCCCGGTGGTCTCTAAGTTCACCCCTCCACTTT.

The CDR3 sequence: CASSLSDSKSGELFF. Here the CDR3 DNA reads TGTGCCAGCAGCTTGTCGGACAGTAAATCCGGGGAGCTGTTTTTT. The chain joins TRBV7-9 to TRBJ2-2, with a tentative D call TRBD1 (6 bases). The CDR3 length is 15 residues. The germline V and J ends were trimmed by 3 bases and 6 bases, with 14 bases remaining between them. CDR1 is SEHNR and CDR2 is FQNEAQ in the germline V gene (reference sequence).

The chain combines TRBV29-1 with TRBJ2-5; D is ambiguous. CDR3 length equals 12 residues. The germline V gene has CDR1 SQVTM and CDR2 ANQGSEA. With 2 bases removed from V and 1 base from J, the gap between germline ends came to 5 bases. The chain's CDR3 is CSVEYSQETQYF. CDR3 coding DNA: TGCAGCGTTGAATACAGCCAAGAGACCCAGTACTTC.

The CDR3 reads CASSAEDRGRETQYF. The CDR3 DNA sequence: TGTGCCAGCAGCGCGGAAGACAGGGGTAGGGAGACCCAGTACTTC. The rearrangement links TRBV9 to TRBJ2-5, with 8 bases that match TRBD1. The CDR3 runs 15 residues. V was pared by 3 bases and J by 5 bases, with 9 bases of the junction left unmatched. Germline values: CDR1 SGDLS, CDR2 YYNGEE.

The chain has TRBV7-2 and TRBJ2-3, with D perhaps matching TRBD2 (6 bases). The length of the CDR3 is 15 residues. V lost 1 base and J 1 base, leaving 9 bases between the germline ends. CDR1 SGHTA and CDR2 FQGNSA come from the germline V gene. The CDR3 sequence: CASSLDWGGTDTQYF. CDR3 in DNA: TGTGCCAGCAGCTTAGATTGGGGGGGCACAGATACGCAGTATTTT. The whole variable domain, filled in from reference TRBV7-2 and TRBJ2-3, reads GAGVSQSPSNKVTEKGKDVELRCDPISGHTALYWYRQSLGQGLEFLIYFQGNSAPDKSGLPSDRFSAERTGGSVSTLTIQRTQQEDSAVYLCASSLDWGGTDTQYFGPGTRLTVL.

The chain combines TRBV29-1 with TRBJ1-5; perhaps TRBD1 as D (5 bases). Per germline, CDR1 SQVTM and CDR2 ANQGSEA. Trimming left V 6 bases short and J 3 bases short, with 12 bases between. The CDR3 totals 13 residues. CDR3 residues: CSVGPTVNQPQHF. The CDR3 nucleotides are TGCAGCGTCGGACCGACAGTCAATCAGCCCCAGCATTTT. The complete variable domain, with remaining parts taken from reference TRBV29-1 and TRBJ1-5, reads SAVISQKPSRDICQRGTSLTIQCQVDSQVTMMFWYRQQPGQSLTLIATANQGSEATYESGFVIDKFPISRPNLTFSTLTVSNMSPEDSSIYLCSVGPTVNQPQHFGDGTRLSIL.

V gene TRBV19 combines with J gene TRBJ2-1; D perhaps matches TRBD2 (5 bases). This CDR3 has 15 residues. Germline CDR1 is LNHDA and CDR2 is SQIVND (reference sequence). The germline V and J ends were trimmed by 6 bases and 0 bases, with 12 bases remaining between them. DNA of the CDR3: TGTGCCAGTAGCGCTGCGGGCCCCTCCTACAATGAGCAGTTCTTC. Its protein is CASSAAGPSYNEQFF. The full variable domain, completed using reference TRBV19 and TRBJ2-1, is DGGITQSPKYLFRKEGQNVTLSCEQNLNHDAMYWYRQDPGQGLRLIYYSQIVNDFQKGDIAEGYSVSREKKESFPLTVTSAQKNPTAFYLCASSAAGPSYNEQFFGPGTRLTVL.

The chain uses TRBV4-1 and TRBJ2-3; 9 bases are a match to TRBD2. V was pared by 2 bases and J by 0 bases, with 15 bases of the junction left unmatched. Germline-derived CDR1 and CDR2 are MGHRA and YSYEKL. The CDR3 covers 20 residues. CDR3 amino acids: CASSQRSLSGSGISTDTQYF. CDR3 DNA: TGCGCCAGCAGCCAACGATCCCTTAGCGGGAGCGGTATTAGCACAGATACGCAGTATTTT.

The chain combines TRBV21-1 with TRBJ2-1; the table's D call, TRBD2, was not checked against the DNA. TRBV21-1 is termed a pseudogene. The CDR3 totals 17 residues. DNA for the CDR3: TGTGCCAGCAGCAAAAAGAGGGAGATAAGCTCCTACAATGAGCAGTTCTTC. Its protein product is CASSKKREISSYNEQFF.

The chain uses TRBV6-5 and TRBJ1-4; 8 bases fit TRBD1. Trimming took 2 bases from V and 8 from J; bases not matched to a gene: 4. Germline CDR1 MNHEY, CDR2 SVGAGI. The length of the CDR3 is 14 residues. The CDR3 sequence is CASSYGQGREKLFF. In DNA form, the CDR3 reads TGTGCCAGCAGTTACGGACAGGGACGAGAAAAACTGTTTTTT.

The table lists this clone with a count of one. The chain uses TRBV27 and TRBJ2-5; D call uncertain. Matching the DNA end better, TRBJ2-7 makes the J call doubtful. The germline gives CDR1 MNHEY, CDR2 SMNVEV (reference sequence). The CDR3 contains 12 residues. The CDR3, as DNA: TGTGCCAGCCTAGGTGACTCCTACGAGCAGTACTTC. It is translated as CASLGDSYEQYF.